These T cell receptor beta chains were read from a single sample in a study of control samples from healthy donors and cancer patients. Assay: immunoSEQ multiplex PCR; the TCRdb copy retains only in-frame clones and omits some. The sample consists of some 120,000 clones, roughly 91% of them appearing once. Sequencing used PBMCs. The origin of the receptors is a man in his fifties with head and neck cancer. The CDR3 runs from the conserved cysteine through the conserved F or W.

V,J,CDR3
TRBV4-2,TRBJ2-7,CASSQDSGGPSYEQYF
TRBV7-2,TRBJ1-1,CASSLRRGQMSTEAFF
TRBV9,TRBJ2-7,CASSRTGQGSYEQYF
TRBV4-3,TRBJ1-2,CASSQVPGADYGYTF
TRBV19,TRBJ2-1,CASTHGTSPYNEQFF
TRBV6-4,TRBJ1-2,CASSQTGTASNYTF
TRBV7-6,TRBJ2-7,CASSSLLAAPYEQYF
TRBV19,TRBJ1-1,CASSKEGQFNTEAFF
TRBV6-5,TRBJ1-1,CASSYSGHLNTEAFF
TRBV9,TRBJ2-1,CASSARTGTGRDEQFF
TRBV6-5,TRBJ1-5,CASSWYGVNSNQPQHF
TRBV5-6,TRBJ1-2,CASSAGQVEYGYTF
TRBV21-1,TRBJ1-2,CASSITTGHGYTF